These T cell receptor beta chains were read from a single sample in a study of T cells in Graves' hyperthyroidism and ophthalmopathy. TCRdb reanalysed the multiplex PCR reads using MiXCR and keeps one entry per CDR3 protein. This sample carries 330,000 or so distinct CDR3 sequences, 15% to 20% of them seen once, and the ten largest clones take roughly a sixth. Sequenced sample: blood. The receptor set was obtained from a woman between 40 and 50 years old with Graves' ophthalmopathy. Both conserved end residues are part of each CDR3. The D gene is left open where the match is weak. The size of a clone is reported for some rows only, either as once, few or many, or as a class for expanded clones.

clone size	D gene	V gene	J gene	CDR3 protein	CDR3 DNA
many	-	TRBV20-1	TRBJ2-7	CSARDPTSPRGEQYF	TGCAGTGCTAGAGATCCAACCAGCCCCAGAGGCGAGCAGTACTTC
-	TRBD1	TRBV5-1	TRBJ2-7	CASSLEFGQGTEQYF	TGCGCCAGCAGCTTGGAGTTTGGACAGGGGACCGAGCAGTACTTC
few	TRBD2	TRBV9	TRBJ2-2	CASSASGRADTGELFF	TGTGCCAGCAGCGCTAGCGGGAGGGCCGACACCGGGGAGCTGTTTTTT
-	-	TRBV30	TRBJ2-2	CAREGIAGELFF	TGTGCTCGGGAAGGGATCGCCGGGGAGCTGTTTTTT
many	-	TRBV28	TRBJ2-7	CASGTPHEQYF	TGTGCCAGTGGGACACCCCACGAGCAGTACTTC
many	-	TRBV7-9	TRBJ2-7	CASSQTPYEQYF	TGTGCCAGCAGCCAGACCCCGTACGAGCAGTACTTC
-	-	TRBV12-3/TRBV12-4	TRBJ2-7	CASSSTGRYEQYF	TGTGCCAGCAGTTCGACAGGTCGCTACGAGCAGTACTTC
-	-	TRBV28	TRBJ2-7	CASSTITSGTNYEQYF	TGTGCCAGCAGTACCATTACTAGTGGAACGAACTACGAGCAGTACTTC
-	TRBD2	TRBV28	TRBJ2-2	CASSQLAGVYAGELFF	TGTGCCAGCAGTCAACTAGCGGGAGTATATGCCGGGGAGCTGTTTTTT
many	-	TRBV5-1	TRBJ2-3	CASSLVQSSSTDTQYF	TGCGCCAGCAGCTTGGTACAGTCCTCTAGCACAGATACGCAGTATTTT
-	TRBD2	TRBV11-2	TRBJ2-1	CASSLEILAQYNEQFF	TGTGCCAGCAGCTTAGAGATACTAGCGCAATACAATGAGCAGTTCTTC
many	TRBD1	TRBV4-1	TRBJ1-5	CASSQTGQPKNQPQHF	TGCGCCAGCAGCCAAACGGGACAGCCGAAAAATCAGCCCCAGCATTTT
many	-	TRBV20-1	TRBJ1-5	CSAREAMGNQPQHF	TGCAGTGCTAGAGAGGCTATGGGCAATCAGCCCCAGCATTTT
many	-	TRBV30	TRBJ1-5	CAWSQGGLSNQPQHF	TGTGCCTGGAGTCAGGGAGGGTTAAGCAATCAGCCCCAGCATTTT
many	-	TRBV6-2/TRBV6-3	TRBJ2-7	CASTPDAYEQYF	TGTGCCAGCACCCCCGACGCATACGAGCAGTACTTC
many	-	TRBV19	TRBJ1-5	CASSSSRDINQPQHF	TGTGCCAGTAGTTCGAGCCGGGACATCAATCAGCCCCAGCATTTT
-	TRBD2	TRBV2	TRBJ2-7	CASSRSGNGGYEQYF	TGTGCCAGCAGCAGGAGCGGGAACGGAGGGTACGAGCAGTACTTC
many	TRBD2	TRBV6-2/TRBV6-3	TRBJ2-4	CATHGTSVLAKNIQYF	TGTGCCACCCACGGGACTAGCGTTCTAGCCAAAAACATTCAGTACTTC
many	-	TRBV7-9	TRBJ2-5	CASTDFQETQYF	TGTGCCAGCACGGACTTCCAAGAGACCCAGTACTTC
once	-	TRBV6-2/TRBV6-3	TRBJ1-1	CASSPMVGVYTEAFF	TGTGCCAGCAGTCCAATGGTGGGGGTATATACTGAAGCTTTCTTT
many	-	TRBV6-1	TRBJ2-7	CASSEAGHKYEQYF	TGTGCCAGCAGTGAAGCGGGACATAAGTACGAGCAGTACTTC
many	TRBD2	TRBV6-2/TRBV6-3	TRBJ2-5	CASSSSGIGGTQYF	TGTGCCAGCAGTTCCAGCGGGATCGGTGGGACCCAGTACTTC
many	-	TRBV11-1	TRBJ2-5	CASTLWWGQEYQETQYF	TGTGCCAGCACCCTATGGTGGGGACAAGAGTACCAAGAGACCCAGTACTTC
many	TRBD1	TRBV29-1	TRBJ1-1	CSVRITTQGGRQNTEAFF	TGCAGCGTGCGAATCACCACACAGGGGGGGAGACAGAACACTGAAGCTTTCTTT
-	-	TRBV4-2	TRBJ1-1	CASSLRTDVNTEAFF	TGTGCCAGCAGCCTCCGGACGGATGTGAACACTGAAGCTTTCTTT
-	TRBD1	TRBV6-2/TRBV6-3	TRBJ1-5	CASATGGIHQPQHF	TGTGCCAGCGCCACAGGGGGGATACATCAGCCCCAGCATTTT
many	TRBD2	TRBV12-3/TRBV12-4	TRBJ2-2	CASSTLAELNTGELFF	TGTGCCAGCAGTACCCTAGCGGAGTTGAACACCGGGGAGCTGTTTTTT
-	-	TRBV6-2/TRBV6-3	TRBJ2-1	CASRSTSSNEQFF	TGTGCCAGCAGATCCACTAGCAGCAATGAGCAGTTCTTC
-	TRBD1	TRBV29-1	TRBJ2-7	CSVVDRGKYEQYF	TGCAGCGTCGTGGACAGGGGGAAGTACGAGCAGTACTTC
many	TRBD2	TRBV7-8	TRBJ2-7	CASSLGFSASGSYEQYF	TGTGCCAGCAGCTTAGGGTTTTCGGCTAGCGGTTCCTACGAGCAGTACTTC
-	-	TRBV29-1	TRBJ2-7	CSVIRGPTYEQYF	TGCAGCGTCATACGGGGGCCCACCTACGAGCAGTACTTC
many	-	TRBV3-1	TRBJ2-6	CASSQGSGANVLTF	TGTGCCAGCAGCCAGGGATCTGGGGCCAACGTCCTGACTTTC
many	-	TRBV2	TRBJ2-5	CASSRLILETQYF	TGTGCCAGCAGTCGACTAATCCTGGAGACCCAGTACTTC
many	-	TRBV20-1	TRBJ2-5	CSAREQETQYF	TGCAGTGCTAGAGAACAAGAGACCCAGTACTTC